The text below deals with one TCR beta chain. The data stem from a study of blood T cell repertoires in COVID-19. Study details: Specimens from acute and convalescent COVID-19 originated in the United States, Italy and Spain. From T cells, B-cell-depleted T cells, or PBMCs came the material, which was cDNA or gDNA.

Per the original methods: Amplified reference gene primers provided the basis for estimating nucleated cell counts. The repertoire was sequenced with immunoSEQ multiplex PCR; TCRdb's copy has only in-frame clones and lacks some. V, J and clone size reflect that table, while D and trimming were determined from the DNA. The sample contains around 100,000 clones, more than 80% of which appear only once. This TCR derives from a woman in her fifties or sixties with acute or convalescent COVID-19. Source material: peripheral blood.

The CDR3 region is CASSHTGGRRNTEAFF. The DNA for the CDR3 is TGTGCCAGTTCCCATACAGGGGGCAGGAGGAACACTGAAGCTTTCTTT. This chain connects TRBV19 to TRBJ1-1; 9 nucleotides align to TRBD1. From germline, CDR1 is LNHDA and CDR2 SQIVND (reference sequence). The CDR3 consists of 16 residues. J was trimmed by 1 base and V by 8 bases; bases with no gene match: 11. Supplemented by reference TRBV19 and TRBJ1-1, the full variable domain reads DGGITQSPKYLFRKEGQNVTLSCEQNLNHDAMYWYRQDPGQGLRLIYYSQIVNDFQKGDIAEGYSVSREKKESFPLTVTSAQKNPTAFYLCASSHTGGRRNTEAFFGQGTRLTVV.